This T cell receptor (beta chain) was captured by sequencing in a study of T cell responses to AZD1222 COVID-19 vaccine. The V segment lost 5 bases and the J segment 0 bases; nucleotides outside the gene matches: 3. Germline loops: CDR1 MNHEY, CDR2 SVGEGT. The CDR3 runs to 15 residues. Assay: immunoSEQ multiplex PCR; the TCRdb copy retains only in-frame clones and omits some. Seen here are 160,000 or so clones, about 89% observed once, and the top ten hold 1.5% to 2%. This chain joins TRBV6-2 or TRBV6-3 and TRBJ2-1, with TRBD2 identical over 8 bases. This sequence originates from an adult in good health. The material was peripheral blood, obtained on day 0 of AZD1222 vaccination. Here the CDR3 reads CASSISGTSYNEQFF. Here the CDR3 DNA reads TGTGCCAGCAGTATTAGCGGGACCTCCTACAATGAGCAGTTCTTC.